A selection of T cell receptor beta chains follows, all from one sample in a study of somatic mutations in cytotoxic T cells in rheumatoid arthritis. Sequencing used immunoSEQ multiplex PCR; TCRdb keeps in-frame clones, though not all of them. Seen here are under 15,000 clones, 78% observed once, and the top ten hold roughly 22%. The source material was CD8+ T cells sorted from blood. Receptor source: an adult with rheumatoid arthritis. The CDR3 runs from the conserved cysteine through the conserved F or W. A D gene is named only where the DNA matches it firmly.

d_call j_call v_call cdr3_aa cdr3_nt
TRBD1 TRBJ2-1 TRBV6-5 CASSFPGQGAWEQFF TGTGCCAGCAGTTTTCCGGGACAGGGGGCTTGGGAGCAGTTCTTC
. TRBJ2-3 TRBV7-2 CASSLLLMGDTQYF TGTGCCAGCAGCTTGCTCCTCATGGGAGATACGCAGTATTTT
TRBD2 TRBJ2-7 TRBV4-2 CASSHPSGRSSYEQYF TGTGCCAGCAGCCACCCTAGCGGGAGGTCCTCCTACGAGCAGTACTTC
. TRBJ2-7 TRBV5-6 CASRKLRSSYEQYF TGTGCCAGCAGAAAACTAAGGAGCTCCTACGAGCAGTACTTC
. TRBJ1-2 TRBV30 CAGAGVRDGYTF TGTGCCGGCGCAGGGGTTCGCGATGGCTACACCTTC
TRBD1 TRBJ2-7 TRBV19 CASSIQGAQYEQYF TGTGCCAGTAGTATACAGGGGGCTCAATACGAGCAGTACTTC
TRBD1 TRBJ1-1 TRBV28 CATLGTGETEAFF TGTGCCACCCTTGGGACAGGGGAGACTGAAGCTTTCTTT
TRBD2 TRBJ2-1 TRBV6-4 CASSESGGRASNEQFF TGTGCCAGCAGTGAATCGGGCGGGAGGGCGAGCAATGAGCAGTTCTTC
. TRBJ2-7 TRBV5-4 CASSWGPSYEQYF TGTGCCAGCAGCTGGGGCCCGTCCTACGAGCAGTACTTC
. TRBJ1-1 TRBV28 CASSFGPGGLVNTEAFF TGTGCCAGCAGTTTTGGGCCCGGGGGGTTGGTGAACACTGAAGCTTTCTTT
TRBD2 TRBJ2-5 TRBV7-9 CASSLATSEETQYF TGTGCCAGCAGCTTAGCAACTAGCGAAGAGACCCAGTACTTC
TRBD2 TRBJ2-7 TRBV10-2 CASSESTRTSGLYEQYF TGCGCCAGCAGTGAGTCGACTCGGACTAGCGGCCTATACGAGCAGTACTTC
. TRBJ2-6 TRBV6-1 CASSDSLSGANVLTF TGTGCCAGCAGCGACAGTCTCTCTGGGGCCAACGTCCTGACTTTC
. TRBJ2-3 TRBV11-3 CASSLDRRAEITDTQYF TGTGCCAGCAGCTTAGATAGGAGAGCGGAAATCACAGATACGCAGTATTTT
TRBD2 TRBJ2-7 TRBV28 CASNPTSGIHEQYF TGTGCCAGCAACCCGACTAGCGGGATCCACGAGCAGTACTTC
. TRBJ1-5 TRBV7-9 CASSLSGENQPQHF TGTGCCAGCAGCTTATCCGGGGAGAATCAGCCCCAGCATTTT
. TRBJ2-1 TRBV30 CAWSVLLSVYNEQFF TGTGCCTGGAGTGTACTCCTTAGCGTCTACAATGAGCAGTTCTTC
. TRBJ2-7 TRBV20-1 CSASKGWEQYF TGCAGTGCTAGCAAGGGGTGGGAGCAGTACTTC
TRBD1 TRBJ2-2 TRBV19 CASSIPGGLLFF TGTGCCAGTAGTATCCCAGGGGGCCTGCTGTTTTTT
. TRBJ2-7 TRBV28 CASSSGRLRDF TGTGCCAGCAGCTCCGGGCGCCTCAGGGACTTC